The 16 T cell receptor beta chains below all came from one sample that was sequenced in a study of OX40 agonist ivuxolimab in advanced cancers. Assay used: immunoSEQ multiplex PCR; TCRdb lists only in-frame clones, some missing. The repertoire holds some 130,000 clones, with under 95% as singletons. The material sequenced was CD4+ or CD8+ T cells sorted from blood, taken in a trial of the OX40 agonist ivuxolimab. Source of these receptors: an adult with an advanced solid tumor such as melanoma, head and neck, liver or kidney cancer.

This CDR3 is CASSPPNRGETEAFF. DNA of the CDR3: TGTGCCAGCTCACCACCCAACAGGGGGGAAACTGAAGCTTTCTTT. V is TRBV18 and J is TRBJ1-1; 8 bases are a match to TRBD1. The CDR3 extends over 15 amino acids. Per germline, CDR1 KGHSH and CDR2 LQKENI. Unmatched junction bases numbered 5, after V lost 0 bases and J lost 5 bases. Full variable domain (missing parts from reference TRBV18 and TRBJ1-1): NAGVMQNPRHLVRRRGQEARLRCSPMKGHSHVYWYRQLPEEGLKFMVYLQKENIIDESGMPKERFSAEFPKEGPSILRIQQVVRGDSAAYFCASSPPNRGETEAFFGQGTRLTVV.

This sequence joins TRBV5-8 and TRBJ2-7; 10 nucleotides line up with TRBD2. CDR3 length equals 15 residues. With 4 bases clipped from V and 7 bases from J, the junction kept 11 bases outside the gene matches. Per germline, CDR1 SGHTS and CDR2 YDEGEE. The CDR3 bases are TGTGCCAGCAGCCAAACGCTAGCGGGAGCTGGGGAGCAGTACTTC. Protein: CASSQTLAGAGEQYF.

The V gene is TRBV19, the J gene TRBJ1-3; D call uncertain. The V gene's germline CDR1 is LNHDA and CDR2 SQIVND (reference sequence). V was pared by 0 bases and J by 0 bases, with 9 bases between. CDR3 length: 16 residues. CDR3 DNA: TGTGCCAGTAGTATAGATCAGACGATCTCTGGAAACACCATATATTTT. It is translated as CASSIDQTISGNTIYF.

The V call is TRBV30, the J call TRBJ2-3, with D unclear. Trimming cost V 1 base and J 6 bases, with 8 bases left between them. Germline V gene data show CDR1 as GTSNPN and CDR2 as SVGIG (reference sequence). The CDR3 is made up of 12 amino acids. The CDR3 reads CAWSDLGDTQYF. The CDR3, as DNA: TGTGCCTGGAGTGATTTGGGTGATACGCAGTATTTT.

The J gene is TRBJ1-1, the V gene TRBV5-8; D gene uncertain. The CDR3 has 11 amino acids. Germline V CDR1 and CDR2: SGHTS, YDEGEE. The V gene lost 4 bases and the J gene lost 7 bases, with 8 bases spanning the gap. The CDR3 DNA sequence: TGTGCCAGCAGCCTTCGGCTTGAAGCTTTCTTT. Residues: CASSLRLEAFF.

This chain links TRBV2 with TRBJ2-5; 13 bases line up with TRBD2. With the DNA end fitting TRBJ2-7 better, the J assignment may be wrong. Germline CDR1 and CDR2: SNHLY and FYNNEI. The CDR3 loop spans 14 amino acids. CDR3 sequence (DNA): TGTGCCAGCAGGGGACTAGCGGGACGGTACGAGCAGTACTTC. It codes for CASRGLAGRYEQYF.

This clone was detected once. The chain links TRBV6-1 to TRBJ1-5; D not resolved. This CDR3 has 16 residues. V was pared by 9 bases and J by 0 bases, with 18 bases between. The germline V gene has CDR1 MNHNS and CDR2 SASEGT. DNA of the CDR3: TGTGCCAGTAATGAAAAGCCCTTTTTTAGCAATCAGCCCCAGCATTTT. Protein sequence: CASNEKPFFSNQPQHF.

The chain joins TRBV7-2 to TRBJ2-2; 7 bases match TRBD1. Germline assignment: CDR1 SGHTA and CDR2 FQGNSA. With 5 bases clipped from V and 7 bases from J, the junction kept 7 bases outside the gene matches. This CDR3 comprises 14 residues. In DNA form, the CDR3 reads TGTGCCAGCAGCGCTACGACAGGGTTCGGGGAGCTGTTTTTT. Translated, it gives CASSATTGFGELFF.

The rearrangement joins TRBV5-1 to TRBJ1-1; D unresolved. The CDR3 length is 13 residues. Trimming stripped 2 bases from V and 3 bases from J, with 8 bases between. Germline V gene sequence: CDR1 SGHRS, CDR2 YFSETQ. DNA for the CDR3: TGCGCCAGCAGCTTCAACCGATACACTGAAGCTTTCTTT. Translating it yields CASSFNRYTEAFF.

The chain is built from TRBV7-2 and TRBJ1-5; TRBD1 aligns across 8 bases. V gave up 5 bases and J gave up 9 bases; unmatched junction bases: 9. The length of the CDR3 is 14 residues. The germline CDR1 and CDR2 sequences are SGHTA and FQGNSA. DNA for the CDR3: TGTGCCAGCAGCCCGACAGGGGACCAGTGGCCCCAGCATTTT. It yields the protein CASSPTGDQWPQHF.

The rearrangement uses TRBV7-8 and TRBJ1-2; D remains unclear. The CDR3 consists of 15 residues. The V end lost 1 base, the J end lost 0 bases, and 9 bases lay between the germline ends. Per the germline V gene, CDR1 is SGHVS and CDR2 is FQNEAQ. The CDR3 region is CASSLDVLANYGYTF. In DNA form, the CDR3 reads TGTGCCAGCAGCTTAGATGTATTAGCTAACTATGGCTACACCTTC.

This clone has a handful of counts. The chain carries TRBV6-6 and TRBJ1-2, with 7 bases matching TRBD1. Germline V lookup: CDR1 MNHNY, CDR2 SVGAGI (reference sequence). This CDR3 is built from 13 residues. V lost 5 bases and J lost 4; bases outside the gene matches: 4. CDR3 region: CASSQTGIYGYTF. CDR3 nucleotide sequence: TGTGCCAGCAGTCAGACAGGGATCTATGGCTACACCTTC.

This chain's CDR3 is CAWGPGAGQPQHF. CDR3 nucleotides: TGTGCCTGGGGTCCCGGGGCCGGACAGCCCCAGCATTTT. V gene TRBV30 combines with J gene TRBJ1-5; TRBD1 is a possible D gene (5 bases). CDR3 length equals 13 residues. Germline V gene data show CDR1 as GTSNPN and CDR2 as SVGIG (reference sequence). Trimming removed 5 bases from V and 7 bases from J, with 15 bases in between.

This clone has only one observation. CDR3 DNA sequence: TGTGCCAGCAGCCTGACTTTGGGACAGATCTACGAGCAGTACTTC. Amino acid sequence: CASSLTLGQIYEQYF. The genes are TRBV7-7 and TRBJ2-7; TRBD1 matches at 7 bases. Germline CDR1 SSHAT, CDR2 FNYEAQ (reference sequence). The CDR3 covers 15 residues. Trimming took 5 bases from V and 3 from J; bases not matched to a gene: 10.

The chain links TRBV6-1 to TRBJ1-1; D possibly corresponds to TRBD1 (6 bases). The germline V and J ends were trimmed by 2 bases and 1 base, with 14 bases remaining between them. CDR1 MNHNS and CDR2 SASEGT come from the germline V gene. This CDR3 spans 16 amino acids. DNA of the CDR3: TGTGCCAGCAGTGAAAGGGGGGGGGCAAGGAACACTGAAGCTTTCTTT. Translating gives CASSERGGARNTEAFF.

This clone was found once. The chain combines TRBV5-4 with TRBJ2-3, with 7 nucleotides matching TRBD2. The CDR3 extends over 16 amino acids. Germline V CDR1 and CDR2: SGHNT, YYREEE (reference sequence). The J segment lost 0 bases and the V segment lost 0 bases, leaving 4 bases of the junction unmatched. The CDR3 DNA follows: TGTGCCAGCAGCTTGGCGGCTAGCGGTAGCACAGATACGCAGTATTTT. Residues: CASSLAASGSTDTQYF.